What follows are 14 T cell receptor beta chains derived from one specimen sequenced in a study of cytomegalovirus exposure and HLA in healthy donors. PCR was performed using 60 Vbeta and 13 Jbeta primers. Clones were read by immunoSEQ multiplex PCR, and TCRdb kept only the in-frame ones, dropping some. The sample shows some 180,000 clones, about four fifths of them seen only once. Sequencing was carried out using PBMCs. The receptors shown here come from a woman aged 30 to 39 in good health and CMV-seropositive.

This chain links TRBV28 with TRBJ1-5; 7 positions match TRBD1. V lost 4 bases to trimming and J lost 4 bases; unmatched junction nucleotides: 7. This CDR3 is built from 15 residues. Germline V gene sequence: CDR1 MDHEN, CDR2 SYDVKM. The CDR3 region is CASSSIRQGNQPQHF. DNA of the CDR3: TGTGCCAGCAGTTCCATAAGACAGGGAAATCAGCCCCAGCATTTT.

Remarks on this clone: The same CDR3 can be traced to other DNA sequences in this sample. The J gene is TRBJ2-2, the V gene TRBV9; D is perhaps TRBD1 (6 bases). The length of the CDR3 is 16 residues. The V end was cut by 0 bases, the J end by 1 base, with 10 bases between. The germline V gene has CDR1 SGDLS and CDR2 YYNGEE. In DNA, the CDR3 is TGTGCCAGCAGCGTAGGTGGGGGCGGGAACACCGGGGAGCTGTTTTTT. Its protein is CASSVGGGGNTGELFF.

The chain uses TRBV2 and TRBJ1-5; 7 bases fit TRBD1. The CDR3 has 14 amino acids. Germline lookup yields CDR1 SNHLY and CDR2 FYNNEI. J gave up 4 bases and V 6 bases, and 6 bases lay outside the gene matches. The CDR3 nucleotides are TGTGCCAGCAGAGTGGGACAGTCAAATCAGCCCCAGCATTTT. It yields the protein CASRVGQSNQPQHF.

As DNA, the CDR3 is TGTGCCTGGATCCTCCCTGGAAACACCATATATTTT. Protein product: CAWILPGNTIYF. This chain links TRBV30 with TRBJ1-3; D is uncertain. Germline V gene data show CDR1 as GTSNPN and CDR2 as SVGIG (reference sequence). Trimming cost V 4 bases and J 2 bases, with 6 bases left between them. The CDR3 spans 12 residues.

The chain carries TRBV5-1 and TRBJ1-1; D possibly corresponds to TRBD1 (5 bases). The CDR3 loop spans 15 amino acids. The ends were cut back, 4 bases at V and 0 bases at J, with 13 bases in the middle. Germline V lookup: CDR1 SGHRS, CDR2 YFSETQ. CDR3 nucleotide sequence: TGCGCCAGCAGCCCGGAGTGGGGCATGAACACTGAAGCTTTCTTT. Translation gives CASSPEWGMNTEAFF.

The chain recombines TRBV2 with TRBJ2-7; a weak D match, TRBD1 (5 bases). Between the trimmed V and J ends, which lost 3 bases and 5 bases, there was a span of 14 bases. The germline V gene encodes CDR1 SNHLY and CDR2 FYNNEI. The CDR3 runs 14 residues. For the CDR3, the DNA is TGTGCCAGCAGTGATTGGACAAGGGGCCACGAGCAGTACTTC. It is translated as CASSDWTRGHEQYF.

This clone has only a few counts. The J gene is TRBJ1-2, the V gene TRBV21-1. TRBV21-1 is a documented pseudogene. This CDR3 has 15 amino acids. The CDR3 DNA sequence: TGTGCCAGCAGCCCAACTTCCTGGAGGGTGGATGGCTACACCTTC. It is translated as CASSPTSWRVDGYTF.

The rearrangement links TRBV28 to TRBJ1-1, with D possibly matching TRBD1 (5 bases). V was cut by 3 bases and J by 1 base, with 9 bases left in between. Germline loops: CDR1 MDHEN, CDR2 SYDVKM. This CDR3 spans 14 amino acids. CDR3 coding DNA: TGTGCCAGCAGTTTGTTGACAGCGAACACTGAAGCTTTCTTT. Protein: CASSLLTANTEAFF. The variable domain in full, with the rest retrieved from reference TRBV28 and TRBJ1-1, is DVKVTQSSRYLVKRTGEKVFLECVQDMDHENMFWYRQDPGLGLRLIYFSYDVKMKEKGDIPEGYSVSREKKERFSLILESASTNQTSMYLCASSLLTANTEAFFGQGTRLTVV.

The rearrangement links TRBV5-6 to TRBJ2-5; 7 bases match TRBD1. The CDR3 has 13 amino acids. V trimming: 4 bases; J trimming: 3 bases; junction bases outside the gene matches: 3. CDR1 SGHDT and CDR2 YYEEEE come from the germline V gene. As DNA, the CDR3 is TGTGCCAGCAGCCCGGGACAGAAAGAGACCCAGTACTTC. Translation gives CASSPGQKETQYF.

The J gene is TRBJ2-7, the V gene TRBV25-1; TRBD1 might be the D (6 bases). Germline-derived CDR1 and CDR2 are MGHDK and SYGVNS. This CDR3 comprises 15 residues. Trimming removed 9 bases at V and 3 bases at J, with 21 bases between. CDR3 coding DNA: TGTGCCAGGGATACCTACAGGGTGTCCAGCTACGAGCAGTACTTC. Translation: CARDTYRVSSYEQYF.

CDR3 sequence (DNA): TGTGCCAGCAGTTCGCCCAGCAGGGGGTCTGGGGCCAACGTCCTGACTTTC. Translation gives CASSSPSRGSGANVLTF. V usage is TRBV27 and J usage is TRBJ2-6; 7 bases are shared with TRBD1. J was trimmed by 1 base and V by 4 bases; bases with no gene match: 7. The CDR3 runs 17 residues. Germline V CDR1 and CDR2: MNHEY, SMNVEV (reference sequence).

This chain links TRBV5-1 with TRBJ2-7; D might be TRBD1 (6 bases). Trimming took 6 bases from V and 2 from J, leaving 15 bases between them. CDR1 is SGHRS and CDR2 is YFSETQ in the germline V gene. The CDR3 contains 14 residues. CDR3 protein: CASTLGTSTYEQYF. In DNA form, the CDR3 reads TGCGCCAGCACCTTAGGGACAAGCACCTACGAGCAGTACTTC.

This sequence joins TRBV5-4 and TRBJ1-1; tentatively, D is TRBD1 (5 bases). CDR1 SGHNT and CDR2 YYREEE come from the germline V gene (reference sequence). Trimming removed 0 bases at V and 5 bases at J, with 20 bases between. The CDR3 runs to 17 residues. The CDR3 bases are TGTGCCAGCAGCTTGGTCGAGGGGAGGGAGGAGTGGACTGAAGCTTTCTTT. Its translation is CASSLVEGREEWTEAFF.

The chain employs TRBV6-1 and TRBJ2-1; TRBD2 agrees at 9 bases. In germline, CDR1 is MNHNS, CDR2 SASEGT. The V and J ends lost 0 bases and 7 bases, in that order; junction bases with no gene match: 4. The CDR3 length is 15 residues. The CDR3 sequence: CASSEAAGGGNEQFF. CDR3 nucleotides: TGTGCCAGCAGTGAAGCAGCGGGGGGTGGGAATGAGCAGTTCTTC.